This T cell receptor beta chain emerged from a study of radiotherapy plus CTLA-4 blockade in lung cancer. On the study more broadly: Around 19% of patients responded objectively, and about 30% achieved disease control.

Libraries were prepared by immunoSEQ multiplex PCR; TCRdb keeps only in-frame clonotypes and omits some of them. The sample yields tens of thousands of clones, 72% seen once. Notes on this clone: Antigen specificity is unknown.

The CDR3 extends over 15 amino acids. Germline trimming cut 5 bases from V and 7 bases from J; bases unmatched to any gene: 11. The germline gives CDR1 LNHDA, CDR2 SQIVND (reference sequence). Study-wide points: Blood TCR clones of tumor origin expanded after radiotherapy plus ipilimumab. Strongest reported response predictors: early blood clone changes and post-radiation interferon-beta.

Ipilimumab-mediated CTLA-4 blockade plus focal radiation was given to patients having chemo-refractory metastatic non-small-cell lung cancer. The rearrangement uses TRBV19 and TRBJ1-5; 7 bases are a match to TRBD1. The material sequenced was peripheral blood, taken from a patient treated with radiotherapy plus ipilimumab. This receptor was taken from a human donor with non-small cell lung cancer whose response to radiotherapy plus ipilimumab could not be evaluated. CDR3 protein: CASSGSGGQGQPQHF. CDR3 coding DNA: TGTGCCAGTAGTGGTTCAGGGGGGCAAGGACAGCCCCAGCATTTT.